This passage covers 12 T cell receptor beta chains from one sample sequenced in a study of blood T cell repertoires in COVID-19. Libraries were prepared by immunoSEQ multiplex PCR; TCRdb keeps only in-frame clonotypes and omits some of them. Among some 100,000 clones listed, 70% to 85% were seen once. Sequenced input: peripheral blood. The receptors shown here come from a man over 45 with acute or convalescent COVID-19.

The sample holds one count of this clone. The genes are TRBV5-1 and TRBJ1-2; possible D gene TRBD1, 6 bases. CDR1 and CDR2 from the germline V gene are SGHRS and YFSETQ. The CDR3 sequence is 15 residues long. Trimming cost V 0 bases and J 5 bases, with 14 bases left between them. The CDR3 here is CASSLEVGGQYGYTF. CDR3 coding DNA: TGCGCCAGCAGCTTGGAGGTGGGGGGGCAGTATGGCTACACCTTC.

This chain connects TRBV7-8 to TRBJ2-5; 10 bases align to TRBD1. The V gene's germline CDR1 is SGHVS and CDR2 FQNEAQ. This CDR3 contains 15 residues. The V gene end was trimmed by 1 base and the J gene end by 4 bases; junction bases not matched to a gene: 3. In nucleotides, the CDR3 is TGTGCCAGCAGCTTAGTGACAGGGGGCGCAGAGACCCAGTACTTC. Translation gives CASSLVTGGAETQYF.

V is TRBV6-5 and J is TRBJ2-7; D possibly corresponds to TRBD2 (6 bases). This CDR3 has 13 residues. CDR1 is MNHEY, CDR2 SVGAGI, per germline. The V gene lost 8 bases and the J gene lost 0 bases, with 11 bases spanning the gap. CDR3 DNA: TGTGCCAGCGAGCTAGCGAACTCCTACGAGCAGTACTTC. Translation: CASELANSYEQYF.

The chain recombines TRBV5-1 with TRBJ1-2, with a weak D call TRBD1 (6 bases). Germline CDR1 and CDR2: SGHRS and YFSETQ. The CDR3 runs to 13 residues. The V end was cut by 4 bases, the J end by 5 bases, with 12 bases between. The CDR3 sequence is CASSPDSLYGYTF. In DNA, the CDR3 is TGCGCCAGCAGCCCGGACAGCCTTTATGGCTACACCTTC.

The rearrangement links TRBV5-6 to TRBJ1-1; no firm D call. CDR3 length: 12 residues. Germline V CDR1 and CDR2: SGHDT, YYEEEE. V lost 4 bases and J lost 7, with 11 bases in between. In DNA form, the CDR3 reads TGTGCCAGCAGCACCATGCACATTGAAGCTTTCTTT. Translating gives CASSTMHIEAFF.

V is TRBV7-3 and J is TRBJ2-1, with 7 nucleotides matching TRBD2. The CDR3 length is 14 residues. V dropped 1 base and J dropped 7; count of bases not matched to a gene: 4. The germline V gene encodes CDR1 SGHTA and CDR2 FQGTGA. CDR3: CASSLNPSGNEQFF. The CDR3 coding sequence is TGTGCCAGCAGCTTAAACCCTAGCGGAAATGAGCAGTTCTTC. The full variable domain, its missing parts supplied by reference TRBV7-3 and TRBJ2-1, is GAGVSQTPSNKVTEKGKYVELRCDPISGHTALYWYRQSLGQGPEFLIYFQGTGAADDSGLPNDRFFAVRPEGSVSTLKIQRTERGDSAVYLCASSLNPSGNEQFFGPGTRLTVL.

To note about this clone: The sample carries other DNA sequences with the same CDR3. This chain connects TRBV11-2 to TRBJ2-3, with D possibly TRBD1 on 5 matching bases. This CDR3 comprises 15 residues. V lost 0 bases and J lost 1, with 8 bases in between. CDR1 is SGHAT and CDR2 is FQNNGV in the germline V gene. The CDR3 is CASSLDQGGTDTQYF. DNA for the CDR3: TGTGCCAGCAGCTTAGATCAAGGGGGCACAGATACGCAGTATTTT.

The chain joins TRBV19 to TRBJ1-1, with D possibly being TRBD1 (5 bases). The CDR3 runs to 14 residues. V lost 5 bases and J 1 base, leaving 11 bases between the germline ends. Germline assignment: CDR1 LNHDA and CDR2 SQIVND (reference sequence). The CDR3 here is CASSSGIGNTEAFF. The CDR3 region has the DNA TGTGCCAGTAGTTCAGGGATAGGGAACACTGAAGCTTTCTTT.

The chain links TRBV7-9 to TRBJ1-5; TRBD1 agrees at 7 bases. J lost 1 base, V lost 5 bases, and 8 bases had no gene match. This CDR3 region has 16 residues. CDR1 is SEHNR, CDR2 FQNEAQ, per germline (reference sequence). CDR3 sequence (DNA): TGTGCCAGCAGCGCGGGACAGCCAGAAAGCAATCAGCCCCAGCATTTT. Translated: CASSAGQPESNQPQHF.

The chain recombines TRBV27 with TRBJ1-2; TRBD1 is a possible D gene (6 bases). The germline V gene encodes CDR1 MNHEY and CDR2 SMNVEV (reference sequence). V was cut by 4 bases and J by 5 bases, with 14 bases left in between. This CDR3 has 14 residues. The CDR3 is CASSYSGGGYGYTF. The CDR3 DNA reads TGTGCCAGCAGTTATAGTGGGGGCGGGTATGGCTACACCTTC.

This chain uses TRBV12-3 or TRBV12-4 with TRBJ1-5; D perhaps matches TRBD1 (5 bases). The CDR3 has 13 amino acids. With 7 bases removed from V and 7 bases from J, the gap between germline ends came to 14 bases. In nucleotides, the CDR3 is TGTGCCAGCAATCAGGGAAACGACCAGCCCCAGCATTTT. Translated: CASNQGNDQPQHF.

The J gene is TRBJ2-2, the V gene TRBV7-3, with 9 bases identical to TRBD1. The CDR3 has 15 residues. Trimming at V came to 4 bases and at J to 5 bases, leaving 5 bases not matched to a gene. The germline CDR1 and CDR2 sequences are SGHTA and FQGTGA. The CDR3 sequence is CASSSNRGQTGELFF. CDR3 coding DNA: TGTGCCAGCAGCTCCAACAGGGGGCAAACCGGGGAGCTGTTTTTT.